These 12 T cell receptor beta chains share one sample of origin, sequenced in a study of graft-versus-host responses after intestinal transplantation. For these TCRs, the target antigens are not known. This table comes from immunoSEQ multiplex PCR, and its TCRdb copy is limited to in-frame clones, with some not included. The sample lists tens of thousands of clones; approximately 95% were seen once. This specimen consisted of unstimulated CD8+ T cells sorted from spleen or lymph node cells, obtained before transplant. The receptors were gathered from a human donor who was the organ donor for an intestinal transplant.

CDR3 nucleotides: TGTGCCAGCAGCTTAGGGACTACTGAGCAGTTCTTC. This encodes CASSLGTTEQFF. The chain carries TRBV7-8 and TRBJ2-1; maybe TRBD2 (6 bases). Germline V gives CDR1 SGHVS, CDR2 FQNEAQ. The CDR3 contains 12 residues. Trimming stripped 1 base from V and 9 bases from J, with 7 bases between.

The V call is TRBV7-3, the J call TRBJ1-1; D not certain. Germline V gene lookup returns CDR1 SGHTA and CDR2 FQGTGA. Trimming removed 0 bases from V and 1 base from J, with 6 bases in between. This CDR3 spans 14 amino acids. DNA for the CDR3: TGTGCCAGCAGCTTAACCGCTGGGAACACTGAAGCTTTCTTT. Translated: CASSLTAGNTEAFF.

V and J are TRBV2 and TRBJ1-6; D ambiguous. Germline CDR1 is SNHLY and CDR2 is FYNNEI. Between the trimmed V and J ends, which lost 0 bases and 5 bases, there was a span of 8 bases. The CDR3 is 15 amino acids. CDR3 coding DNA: TGTGCCAGCAGTGAAGCGAACAGTGATAATTCACCCCTCCACTTT. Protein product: CASSEANSDNSPLHF.

In nucleotides, the CDR3 is TGTGCCAGCAGCACGACAGGGGCTGGTCAGCCCCAGCATTTT. Protein product: CASSTTGAGQPQHF. V and J are TRBV7-9 and TRBJ1-5, with 8 bases identical to TRBD1. The germline CDR1 and CDR2 sequences are SEHNR and FQNEAQ (reference sequence). This CDR3 comprises 14 residues. The V segment lost 5 bases and the J segment 6 bases; nucleotides outside the gene matches: 6.

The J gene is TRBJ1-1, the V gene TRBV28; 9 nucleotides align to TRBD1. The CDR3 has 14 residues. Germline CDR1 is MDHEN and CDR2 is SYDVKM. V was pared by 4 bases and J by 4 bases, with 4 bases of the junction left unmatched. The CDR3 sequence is CASSSGQGPTEAFF. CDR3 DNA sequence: TGTGCCAGCAGTTCGGGACAGGGACCCACTGAAGCTTTCTTT.

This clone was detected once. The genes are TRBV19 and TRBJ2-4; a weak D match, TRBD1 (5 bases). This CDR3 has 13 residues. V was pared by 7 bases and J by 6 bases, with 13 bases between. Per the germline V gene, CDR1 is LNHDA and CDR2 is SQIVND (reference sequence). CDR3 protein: CASNLGPGNIQYF. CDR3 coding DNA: TGTGCCAGTAACCTGGGGCCGGGAAACATTCAGTACTTC.

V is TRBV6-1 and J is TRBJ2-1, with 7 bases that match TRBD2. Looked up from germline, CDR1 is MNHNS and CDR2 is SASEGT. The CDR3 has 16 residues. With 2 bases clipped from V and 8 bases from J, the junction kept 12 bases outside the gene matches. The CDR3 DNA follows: TGTGCCAGCAGTGAATACCCCACGACTAGCTTGGATGAGCAGTTCTTC. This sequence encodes CASSEYPTTSLDEQFF.

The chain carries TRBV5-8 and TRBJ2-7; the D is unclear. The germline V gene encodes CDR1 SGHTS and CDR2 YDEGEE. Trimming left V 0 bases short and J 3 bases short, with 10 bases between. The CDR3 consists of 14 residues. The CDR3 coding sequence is TGTGCCAGCAGCTTGGCGGGTTCGCTCTACGAGCAGTACTTC. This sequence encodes CASSLAGSLYEQYF.

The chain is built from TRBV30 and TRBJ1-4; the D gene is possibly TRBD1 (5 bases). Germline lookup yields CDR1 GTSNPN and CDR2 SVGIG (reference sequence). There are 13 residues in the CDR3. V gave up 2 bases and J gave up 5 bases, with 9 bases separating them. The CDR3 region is CAWSTGINEKLFF. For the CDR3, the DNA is TGTGCCTGGAGTACAGGCATAAATGAAAAACTGTTTTTT.

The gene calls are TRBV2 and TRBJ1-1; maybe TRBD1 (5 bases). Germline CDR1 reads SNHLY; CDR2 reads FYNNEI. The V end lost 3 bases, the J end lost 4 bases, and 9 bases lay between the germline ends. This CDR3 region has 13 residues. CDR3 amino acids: CASSEGVGTEAFF. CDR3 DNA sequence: TGTGCCAGCAGTGAGGGGGTGGGCACTGAAGCTTTCTTT.

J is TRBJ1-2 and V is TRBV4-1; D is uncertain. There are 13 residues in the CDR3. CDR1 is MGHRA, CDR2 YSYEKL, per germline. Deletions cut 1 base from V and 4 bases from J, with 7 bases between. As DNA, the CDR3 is TGCGCCAGCAGCCAAGGCCCCGCCTATGGCTACACCTTC. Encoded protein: CASSQGPAYGYTF.

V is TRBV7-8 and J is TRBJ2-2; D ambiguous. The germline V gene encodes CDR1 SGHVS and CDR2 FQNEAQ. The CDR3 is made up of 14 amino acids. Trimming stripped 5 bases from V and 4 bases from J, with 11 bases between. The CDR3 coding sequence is TGTGCCAGCAGCCGAAGTGTGGGCACCGGGGAGCTGTTTTTT. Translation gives CASSRSVGTGELFF.